This record concerns one T cell receptor (beta chain) sequence. The table lists this clonotype with many counts. What antigen it recognizes has not been identified. There are no base qualities to consult, and no much larger clone falls within one base. This specimen comes from a study of read filtering for tumor transcriptome and immune sequencing (dated by TCRdb to 2019 to 2021). At the level of the whole study: The cohort had around 18 male and roughly 14 female patients with a mean age of roughly 64 years, ranging from roughly 40 to 90. By revised international staging, 8 or 9 patients were R-ISS I, 15 to 20 were R-ISS II and 6 or 7 were R-ISS III. After DNase treatment, whole-transcriptome libraries were prepared using the TruSeq RNA Access Library Prep Kit. TCR-region mapped reads per sample ranged from about 4.05 to 10.27 million with IR-seq versus only about 85 to 1273 with RNA-seq. Using the same bone marrow samples, the study ran both targeted immune repertoire sequencing and bulk whole-transcriptome sequencing and then compared the TCR repertoires from each method. One main goal was a read-filtering strategy for immune repertoire data, in particular deciding whether clonotypes backed by only one read should be removed.

CDR1 and CDR2, looked up from the germline V gene, are MNHEY and SVGEGT. V was cut back by 8 bases and J by 3 bases, leaving a gap of 11 bases between them. Inclusive of the bounding cysteine and phenylalanine, the CDR3 is 14 residues long. Kept here is only the CDR3 DNA, which spans 42 bases and is read in frame from base 1. TCR libraries were constructed from 350 to 400 ng RNA using the Immunoverse kit, and molecular barcoded adaptors covering alpha/delta and beta/gamma chains were employed. TCR library preparation used the same RNA that went into transcriptome sequencing. Sequencing of the TCR libraries was done on an Illumina HiSeq 4000 with 2 x 150 cycles. In the paper's pipeline: MiXCR aligned TCR reads to human V, D, J and C references and assembled the aligned reads into CDR3 clonotypes, with quality filtering and error correction included. The tcR package in R was used to analyze clonotype counts and gene usage diversity. For inspection of raw mapping reads, RNA-seq reads were mapped by STAR aligner version 2.5.3a onto GRCh37 of the human genome. To test how sequencing depth affected the clonotypes detected, IR-seq fastq files were randomly downsampled with Seqtk 1.3. The public reads were quality trimmed at Q25 with fastp and then assembled into clones with MiXCR by TCRdb, keeping productive beta chains. Rows with a matching CDR3 protein are joined into one entry that keeps the most common DNA and genes. TCRdb, rather than the study authors, made the V and J calls. The sample profile shows around 50,000 distinct CDR3 sequences; approximately 13% of them were found once. The ten top clones hold under 20% of the sample.

Results and caveats for the whole study, not just this receptor: The sorted CD138-negative fraction was composed of a mixed bone marrow immune population rather than of purified T cells. IR-seq captured clonotypes at much higher depth and more reliably than RNA-seq, and smaller IR-seq throughput sufficed to identify most shared clonotypes. Single-read clonotypes made up 80% to 85% of clonotypes but 3% to 3.5% of total reads in IR-seq, and over 60% of clonotypes and around 45% of reads in RNA-seq. When single-read clonotypes were removed, the proportions of shared clonotypes in IR-seq and RNA-seq correlated more strongly.

Each patient had bone marrow sampled at the time of active disease. Ficoll-Hypaque density gradient centrifugation was used to isolate bone marrow mononuclear cells. Myeloma plasma cells were removed and CD138-negative cells were collected by negative selection after labeling with CD138 magnetic microbeads on a MACS separator. Flow cytometry on an Attune NxT with CD138 antibodies was used to check the purity of the isolated cells. Total RNA was extracted using TRIzol reagent and was quantified on a NanoDrop spectrophotometer. Paired RNA-seq and IR-seq were performed on the CD138-negative bone marrow sample of each patient.

The receptor chain draws on TRBV6-2 or TRBV6-3 and TRBJ2-6; 6 matching bases give a weak D call of TRBD2. This receptor was identified in a donor older than 35 with multiple myeloma. Material: a population of CD138-negative cells sorted from bone marrow. The cell subset or site label, as the study defines it: bone marrow mononuclear cells depleted of CD138+ plasma/myeloma cells by negative magnetic selection. The sequenced DNA is TGTGCCAGCCGGGCGGGGCTTGGGGCCAACGTCCTGACTTTC. This yields the protein CASRAGLGANVLTF.